A single sample gave rise to the 2 T cell receptor beta chains below, sequenced in a study of STAT5B mutations in CD4+ large granular lymphocyte leukemia. Libraries were prepared by immunoSEQ multiplex PCR; TCRdb keeps only in-frame clonotypes and omits some of them. This table holds tens of thousands of clones, approximately 80% found once. Sample: CD4+ T cells from blood buffy coats. The source is a human donor in good health.

This clone was observed a handful of times. The gene calls are TRBV7-9 and TRBJ1-1; D unresolved. The V gene's germline CDR1 is SEHNR and CDR2 FQNEAQ (reference sequence). CDR3 length: 13 amino acids. V dropped 7 bases and J dropped 0 bases, with 9 bases sitting between them. The CDR3 sequence: CASNGQLNTEAFF. DNA for the CDR3: TGTGCCAGCAATGGGCAGCTGAACACTGAAGCTTTCTTT.

Written as DNA, the CDR3 is TGTGCCAGCAGGGGGAGCTCTGGGGCCAACGTCCTGACTTTC. Translating it yields CASRGSSGANVLTF. The rearrangement links TRBV27 to TRBJ2-6, with a tentative D call TRBD2 (5 bases). The germline gives CDR1 MNHEY, CDR2 SMNVEV (reference sequence). V was trimmed by 6 bases and J by 0 bases, leaving 6 bases between them. This CDR3 is built from 14 residues.